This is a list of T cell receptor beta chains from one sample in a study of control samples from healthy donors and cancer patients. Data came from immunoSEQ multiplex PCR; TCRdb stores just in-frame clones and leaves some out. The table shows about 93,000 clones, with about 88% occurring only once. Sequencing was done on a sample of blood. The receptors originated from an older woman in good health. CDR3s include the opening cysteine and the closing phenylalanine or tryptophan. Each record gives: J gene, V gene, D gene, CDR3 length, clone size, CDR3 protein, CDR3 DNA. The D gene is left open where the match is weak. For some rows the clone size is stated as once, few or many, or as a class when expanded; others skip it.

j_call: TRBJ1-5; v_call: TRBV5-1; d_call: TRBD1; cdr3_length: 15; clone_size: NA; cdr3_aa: CASRPTGDPDQPQHF; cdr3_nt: TGCGCCAGCAGACCGACAGGGGACCCTGATCAGCCCCAGCATTTT
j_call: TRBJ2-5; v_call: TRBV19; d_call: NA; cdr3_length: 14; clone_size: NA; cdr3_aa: CASRRGASEETQYF; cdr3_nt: TGTGCCAGTAGAAGAGGGGCGTCGGAGGAGACCCAGTACTTC
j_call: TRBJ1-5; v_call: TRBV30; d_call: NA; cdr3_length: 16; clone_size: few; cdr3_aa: CAWSLGGYGGNQPQHF; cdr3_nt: TGTGCCTGGAGTCTCGGAGGGTATGGTGGCAATCAGCCCCAGCATTTT
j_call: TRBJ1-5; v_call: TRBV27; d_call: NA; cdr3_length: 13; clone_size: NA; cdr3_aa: CASSWTENQPQHF; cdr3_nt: TGTGCCAGCAGCTGGACCGAAAATCAGCCCCAGCATTTT
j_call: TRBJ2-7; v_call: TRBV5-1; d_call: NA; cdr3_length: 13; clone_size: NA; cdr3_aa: CASSLDTSYEQYF; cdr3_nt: TGCGCCAGCAGCTTGGACACCTCCTACGAGCAGTACTTC
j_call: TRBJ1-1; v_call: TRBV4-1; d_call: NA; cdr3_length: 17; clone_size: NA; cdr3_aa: CASSRDRSRVQNTEAFF; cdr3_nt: TGCGCCAGCAGCCGAGATCGTAGTAGGGTACAGAACACTGAAGCTTTCTTT
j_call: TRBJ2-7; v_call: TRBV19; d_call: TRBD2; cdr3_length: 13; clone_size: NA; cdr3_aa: CASSSGRAGEQYF; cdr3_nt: TGTGCCAGTAGCAGCGGGAGGGCCGGCGAGCAGTACTTC
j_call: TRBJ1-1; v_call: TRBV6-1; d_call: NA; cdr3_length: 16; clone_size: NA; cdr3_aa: CASSEAAPYMNTEAFF; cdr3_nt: TGTGCCAGCAGTGAAGCGGCTCCCTACATGAACACTGAAGCTTTCTTT
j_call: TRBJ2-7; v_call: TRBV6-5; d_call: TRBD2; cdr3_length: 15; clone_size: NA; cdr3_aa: CASSRGGAGAYEQYF; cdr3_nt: TGTGCCAGCAGCCGAGGTGGTGCGGGAGCCTACGAGCAGTACTTC
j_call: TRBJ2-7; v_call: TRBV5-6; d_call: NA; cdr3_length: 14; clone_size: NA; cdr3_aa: CASSFKPDSYEQYF; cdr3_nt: TGTGCCAGCAGCTTCAAGCCAGACTCCTACGAGCAGTACTTC